This is a list of T cell receptor beta chains from one sample in a study of blood T cell repertoires in COVID-19. Using immunoSEQ multiplex PCR, the repertoire was profiled, and TCRdb retains in-frame clones only, with some absent. The sample gives approximately 280,000 clones, roughly 90% of which show up once; approximately 2.2% is in the top ten. The sequenced material came from peripheral blood. The receptor source for this set is a man in his fifties or sixties with acute or convalescent COVID-19. Both conserved end residues are part of each CDR3. D genes are given only for firm matches.

>TRBV5-1|TRBD2|TRBJ2-7
CASSWGGASEQYF
TGCGCCAGCAGCTGGGGGGGAGCGAGCGAGCAGTACTTC
>TRBV28|TRBD1|TRBJ1-2
CASSSQGAGGYTF
TGTGCCAGCAGTTCCCAGGGGGCTGGTGGCTACACCTTC
>TRBV18|TRBD1|TRBJ2-7
CASSPNTGGPYEQYF
TGTGCCAGCTCTCCGAACACAGGGGGCCCCTACGAGCAGTACTTC
>TRBV12-3/TRBV12-4|.|TRBJ2-7
CASSYSGYEQYF
TGTGCCAGCAGTTACTCAGGGTACGAGCAGTACTTC
>TRBV30|TRBD1|TRBJ1-2
CAWSAHPAGSGGTYGYTF
TGTGCCTGGAGTGCCCACCCAGCTGGGTCAGGGGGGACCTATGGCTACACCTTC
>TRBV19|.|TRBJ1-1
CASSILAPGGNTEAFF
TGTGCCAGTAGTATTTTGGCACCGGGAGGGAACACTGAAGCTTTCTTT
>TRBV7-8|TRBD1|TRBJ2-3
CASSFLSTGTGVADTQYF
TGTGCCAGCAGCTTTCTGTCGACCGGGACAGGGGTTGCAGATACGCAGTATTTT
>TRBV27|.|TRBJ2-5
CASSPRAAHQETQYF
TGTGCCAGCAGTCCCCGAGCGGCCCACCAAGAGACCCAGTACTTC
>TRBV12-3/TRBV12-4|.|TRBJ1-4
CASGQTNEKLFF
TGTGCCAGCGGACAGACTAATGAAAAACTGTTTTTT
>TRBV19|.|TRBJ1-5
CASTETGSGYQPQHF
TGTGCCAGTACCGAAACAGGGTCAGGATATCAGCCCCAGCATTTT